This T cell receptor beta chain stems from a study of T cells after yellow fever vaccination. Broader study findings: Faster peaking, at day 5 versus 15, marked a secondary response that was weaker.

From germline, CDR1 is DFQATT and CDR2 SNEGSKA (reference sequence). The CDR3 sequence is 12 residues long. Trimming took 4 bases from V and 8 from J, leaving 12 bases between them. UMIs were added to TCR cDNA along with a universal primer site when it was made by 5'RACE template switching. Via MiXCR, TCRdb re-called the 5' RACE reads, giving one row per CDR3 protein. The sample records around 530,000 distinct CDR3 sequences, about a sixth being singletons. On this clonotype itself: Its antigen is currently unknown.

The chain carries TRBV20-1 and TRBJ2-1; no firm D call. The material was PBMCs, obtained 5 days after the first yellow fever vaccination. The clonotype comes from a man in his late teens or twenties who received the YFV17D yellow fever vaccine. CDR3 bases: TGCAGTGCTACTAAATCTATTGATGAGCAGTTCTTC. Translating gives CSATKSIDEQFF.